This T cell receptor (beta chain) was found in a study of neurological immune-mediated disorders. General study results and limits: One related-CDR3 cluster, found by phylogenetic grouping, held repertoires of 18 of 34 multiple sclerosis patients and is a possible signature. Levels of TCR clonal expansion peaked in HTLV-1-associated myelopathy and reached their lowest in multiple sclerosis, under those of healthy controls.

Trimming took 1 base from V and 4 from J, leaving 11 bases between them. The length of the CDR3 is 14 residues. This clonotype has at least ten counts. What it binds is unknown. Template-switch 5'RACE cDNA synthesis added a 10-nucleotide unique molecular identifier. In TCRdb, the 5' RACE reads were re-called with MiXCR into one record per CDR3 protein. The sample holds more than 45,000 distinct CDR3 sequences, about 3.7% seen once. The rearrangement links TRBV12-3 or TRBV12-4 to TRBJ2-7; D is perhaps TRBD1 or TRBD2 (5 bases each). The sample consisted of PBMCs. This sequence was found in a man in his forties with multiple sclerosis. The chain's CDR3 is CASSLEGEGYEQYF. CDR3 in DNA: TGTGCCAGCAGTTTAGAGGGAGAGGGGTACGAGCAGTACTTC.